The 25 T cell receptor beta chains presented below share a single source sample, sequenced in a study of T cells in Graves' hyperthyroidism and ophthalmopathy. Amplified regions were TCR beta CDR3 sequences from RNA transcripts. Using the HTBI primer set, a first-round RT-PCR was run on the TCR CDR3. TCRdb independently ran MiXCR on the multiplex PCR reads; one entry per CDR3 protein. This sample yields 45,000 or so distinct CDR3 sequences, of which approximately 49% are seen a single time; roughly a third belongs to the top ten. The sequencing input was peripheral blood or thyroid tissue (not recorded which). The source is a woman aged 50 to 60 with Graves' hyperthyroidism.

The rearrangement joins TRBV5-1 to TRBJ2-2, with D possibly being TRBD2 (5 bases). V lost 3 bases to trimming and J lost 7 bases, with 13 bases between them. CDR3 size: 14 residues. The germline V gene has CDR1 SGHRS and CDR2 YFSETQ. This chain's CDR3 is CASSWRLHSGELFF. CDR3 sequence (DNA): TGCGCCAGCAGCTGGAGGCTCCATAGCGGGGAGCTGTTTTTT. Supplemented by reference TRBV5-1 and TRBJ2-2, the full variable domain reads KAGVTQTPRYLIKTRGQQVTLSCSPISGHRSVSWYQQTPGQGLQFLFEYFSETQRNKGNFPGRFSGRQFSNSRSEMNVSTLELGDSALYLCASSWRLHSGELFFGEGSRLTVL.

In regard to this clonotype: This CDR3 fails to terminate in the conserved phenylalanine or tryptophan, so it likely reflects a read error. The chain has TRBV29-1 and TRBJ1-1; the D gene is possibly TRBD1 (6 bases). The CDR3 covers 12 residues. V gave up 8 bases and J gave up 11 bases, with 21 bases separating them. Germline lookup yields CDR1 SQVTM and CDR2 ANQGSEA. Written as DNA, the CDR3 is TGCAGCTTGGCGACAGGAGCCTTGGGTGCTTTCTCT. It yields the protein CSLATGALGAFS.

This clonotype was seen only a few times. The rearrangement uses TRBV2 and TRBJ1-4, with TRBD1 identical over 7 bases. Trimming cost V 7 bases and J 7 bases; bases outside gene matches: 12. Germline V gives CDR1 SNHLY, CDR2 FYNNEI. The CDR3 spans 15 residues. CDR3 nucleotides: TGTGCCAGCATCGCCGAGACAGGGTGGAGTGAAAAACTGTTTTTT. This sequence encodes CASIAETGWSEKLFF.

V is TRBV2 and J is TRBJ1-1; perhaps TRBD1 as D (6 bases). The CDR3 consists of 14 residues. Germline-derived CDR1 and CDR2 are SNHLY and FYNNEI. Trimming removed 4 bases at V and 3 bases at J, with 12 bases between. CDR3 residues: CASSGDQGYTEAFF. DNA of the CDR3: TGTGCCAGCAGTGGCGACCAGGGGTACACTGAAGCTTTCTTT.

The chain links TRBV6-1 to TRBJ2-2; 11 bases are a match to TRBD2. The length of the CDR3 is 16 residues. The V and J ends lost 5 bases and 5 bases, in that order; junction bases with no gene match: 7. CDR1 and CDR2 from the germline V gene are MNHNS and SASEGT. The CDR3 region has the DNA TGTGCCAGCAGTCCGACTAGCGGGACAGGTACCGGGGAGCTGTTTTTT. Translated, it gives CASSPTSGTGTGELFF.

In this sample, this clonotype turned up many times. The V gene is TRBV6-2 or TRBV6-3, the J gene TRBJ2-7; D not certain. There are 13 residues in the CDR3. V was pared by 1 base and J by 6 bases, with 10 bases between. In germline, CDR1 is MNHEY, CDR2 SVGEGT. The CDR3 is CASSYYSGLEQYF. The CDR3 nucleotides are TGTGCCAGCAGTTACTACTCTGGGCTCGAGCAGTACTTC.

This clonotype was observed many times. The chain combines TRBV19 with TRBJ1-4, with D possibly matching TRBD1 (6 bases). Trimming removed 6 bases at V and 8 bases at J, with 16 bases between. The CDR3 has 14 residues. CDR1 is LNHDA, CDR2 SQIVND, per germline (reference sequence). The CDR3 DNA reads as TGTGCCAGTAGGAACAGGGACAAATGGGAAAAACTGTTTTTT. As protein: CASRNRDKWEKLFF.

In its sample, this clonotype was seen many times. The CDR3 bases are TGTGCCAGCAGTTCTAGAGGCCCTGGGGCCAACGTCCTGACTTTC. Residues: CASSSRGPGANVLTF. The chain joins TRBV28 to TRBJ2-6; the D is unclear. Germline CDR1 MDHEN, CDR2 SYDVKM. The CDR3 has 15 amino acids. The V gene lost 4 bases and the J gene lost 2 bases, with 9 bases spanning the gap.

This clonotype came up many times. This chain joins TRBV7-9 and TRBJ2-7; no definite D call. The germline gives CDR1 SEHNR, CDR2 FQNEAQ (reference sequence). Trimming left V 1 base short and J 3 bases short, with 10 bases between. The CDR3 covers 14 residues. The CDR3 DNA is TGTGCCAGCAGCTTAGGGGGTCAAAACTACGAGCAGTACTTC. The encoded protein is CASSLGGQNYEQYF. The full variable domain, its missing parts supplied by reference TRBV7-9 and TRBJ2-7, is DTGVSQNPRHKITKRGQNVTFRCDPISEHNRLYWYRQTLGQGPEFLTYFQNEAQLEKSRLLSDRFSAERPKGSFSTLEIQRTEQGDSAMYLCASSLGGQNYEQYFGPGTRLTVT.

There are many counts of this clonotype. The chain has TRBV4-2 and TRBJ2-7, with TRBD1 identical over 7 bases. CDR1 LGHNA and CDR2 YNFKEQ come from the germline V gene. The V gene end was trimmed by 4 bases and the J gene end by 2 bases; junction bases not matched to a gene: 11. The CDR3 contains 16 residues. CDR3 in DNA: TGTGCCAGCAGCCGAGCCGAACCAGGGGGAACCTACGAGCAGTACTTC. Protein sequence: CASSRAEPGGTYEQYF.

This clonotype was counted many times. The chain employs TRBV19 and TRBJ1-2; 7 nucleotides match TRBD1. The CDR3 is 14 residues long. The germline CDR1 and CDR2 sequences are LNHDA and SQIVND (reference sequence). The junction had 5 bases not matched to a gene; V was cut back by 3 bases and J by 4 bases. CDR3 sequence: CASSMRGRPYGYTF. In DNA form, the CDR3 reads TGTGCCAGTAGTATGAGGGGGCGACCCTATGGCTACACCTTC.

This clonotype was seen many times. This chain connects TRBV29-1 to TRBJ2-7; a possible D gene is TRBD1 (5 bases). Germline CDR1 and CDR2: SQVTM and ANQGSEA. The CDR3 runs to 13 residues. The V gene lost 4 bases and the J gene lost 2 bases, with 12 bases spanning the gap. The DNA of the CDR3 is TGCAGCGTTGGGTTGACAGCAGCCTACGAGCAGTACTTC. It specifies CSVGLTAAYEQYF.

This clonotype was recorded many times. The rearrangement uses TRBV20-1 and TRBJ2-3, with TRBD2 identical over 8 bases. The CDR3 runs to 14 residues. Germline V gene sequence: CDR1 DFQATT, CDR2 SNEGSKA (reference sequence). V was clipped by 3 bases and J by 1 base; unmatched bases: 3. CDR3 coding DNA: TGCAGTGCTAGGGGACTAGGAGGCACAGATACGCAGTATTTT. Amino acids: CSARGLGGTDTQYF.

This clonotype occurred many times. The chain links TRBV11-2 to TRBJ2-7; 13 bases align to TRBD2. Germline V gene data show CDR1 as SGHAT and CDR2 as FQNNGV. The ends lost 5 bases at V and 1 base at J; junction bases unmatched: 8. CDR3 size: 17 residues. CDR3 in amino acids: CASSPRLAGGSSYEQYF. CDR3 nucleotide sequence: TGTGCCAGCAGCCCGCGACTAGCGGGAGGTTCATCCTACGAGCAGTACTTC.

Concerning this clonotype itself: At one end, the junction sequence differs from germline, possibly due to a read error. The V and J genes are TRBV7-2 and TRBJ2-2; TRBD2 is a possible D gene (5 bases). This CDR3 contains 13 residues. Germline loops: CDR1 SGHTA, CDR2 FQGNSA. CDR3 sequence: CASSLVDTGELFF. The CDR3 nucleotides read TGTGCCAGCAGCTTAGTAGATACCGGGGAGCTGTTCTTT.

CDR3 in DNA: TGCAGTGCTCCTACTAGACTGAACAATAATGAAAAACTGTTTTTT. Translated: CSAPTRLNNNEKLFF. The V gene is TRBV20-1, the J gene TRBJ1-4, with unresolved D. Trimming took off 5 bases at V and 4 bases at J, with 17 bases between the two ends. Germline V gene sequence: CDR1 DFQATT, CDR2 SNEGSKA (reference sequence). The CDR3 extends over 15 amino acids.

CDR3 residues: CASDGGLDQPQHF. The CDR3 DNA reads TGTGCCAGTGATGGGGGGCTGGATCAGCCCCAGCATTTT. This chain uses TRBV2 with TRBJ1-5; D might be TRBD1 (6 bases). Germline CDR1 SNHLY, CDR2 FYNNEI. The CDR3 spans 13 residues. Trimming stripped 9 bases from V and 5 bases from J, with 14 bases between.

The chain combines TRBV7-9 with TRBJ1-5; 8 nucleotides line up with TRBD1. With V trimmed by 5 bases and J by 1 base, 4 bases remained unmatched. From germline, CDR1 is SEHNR and CDR2 FQNEAQ (reference sequence). The CDR3 covers 15 residues. This CDR3 is CASSTGQGSNQPQHF. CDR3 nucleotide sequence: TGTGCCAGCAGCACTGGACAGGGCAGCAATCAGCCCCAGCATTTT.

This clonotype was counted at least ten times. The chain employs TRBV6-2 or TRBV6-3 and TRBJ1-1; possible D gene TRBD1, 5 bases. V was trimmed by 5 bases and J by 2 bases, leaving 15 bases between them. Germline V gene lookup returns CDR1 MNHEY and CDR2 SVGEGT. The CDR3 covers 15 residues. The CDR3 is CASSGSWGLNTEAFF. In DNA, the CDR3 is TGTGCCAGCAGTGGCTCTTGGGGCCTTAACACTGAAGCTTTCTTT.

V gene TRBV20-1 combines with J gene TRBJ1-5; tentative D call: TRBD1 (6 bases). V was shortened by 3 bases and J by 5 bases, with 11 bases between the two germline ends. The CDR3 is 13 residues long. Germline V lookup: CDR1 DFQATT, CDR2 SNEGSKA (reference sequence). CDR3 coding DNA: TGCAGTGCTAGGGGGGGGCGGGATCAGCCCCAGCATTTT. Translated, it gives CSARGGRDQPQHF.

The chain employs TRBV9 and TRBJ2-7; 10 bases are a match to TRBD2. The trim removed 3 bases at V and 6 bases at J, leaving 3 bases unmatched. The CDR3 spans 13 residues. Germline CDR1 is SGDLS and CDR2 is YYNGEE. CDR3 bases: TGTGCCAGCAGCGCTAGCGGGAGAGGCGAGCAGTACTTC. The encoded protein is CASSASGRGEQYF.

This chain links TRBV4-3 with TRBJ2-2; D assignment may be TRBD1 or TRBD2 (6 bases each). The CDR3 is 15 residues long. Germline lookup yields CDR1 LGHNA and CDR2 YSLEER. The V end was cut by 0 bases, the J end by 14 bases, with 19 bases between. The CDR3 loop is CASSQEGGRTGGLFF. The CDR3 nucleotides are TGCGCCAGCAGCCAAGAGGGAGGAAGGACCGGGGGCCTGTTTTTT.

The chain carries TRBV7-2 and TRBJ2-3; perhaps TRBD2 as D (5 bases). The CDR3 runs to 19 residues. Germline lookup yields CDR1 SGHTA and CDR2 FQGNSA. Trimming cost V 0 bases and J 0 bases, with 19 bases left between them. CDR3 sequence: CASSLAFSWTGGSTDTQYF. CDR3 sequence (DNA): TGTGCCAGCAGCTTAGCGTTCTCATGGACTGGCGGGAGCACAGATACGCAGTATTTT.

The chain uses TRBV2 and TRBJ2-5, with a tentative D call TRBD1 (6 bases). CDR3 size: 13 residues. The germline gives CDR1 SNHLY, CDR2 FYNNEI. The V and J ends lost 6 bases and 9 bases respectively, with 17 bases between them. The chain's CDR3 is CASSGQYNQPQYF. The DNA of the CDR3 is TGTGCCAGCAGCGGACAGTACAATCAGCCCCAGTACTTC.

With regard to this clonotype: A much more abundant neighbour one base away suggests this may be a read error. This sequence joins TRBV10-3 and TRBJ1-2; perhaps TRBD1 as D (5 bases). This CDR3 comprises 16 residues. The germline V gene encodes CDR1 ENHRY and CDR2 SYGVKD. The V and J ends lost 10 bases and 4 bases respectively, with 25 bases between them. The CDR3, as DNA: TGTGCCAGCTCACAACGGTCAGGGAAGGGCGGCTATGGCTACACCTTC. Translating it yields CASSQRSGKGGYGYTF.